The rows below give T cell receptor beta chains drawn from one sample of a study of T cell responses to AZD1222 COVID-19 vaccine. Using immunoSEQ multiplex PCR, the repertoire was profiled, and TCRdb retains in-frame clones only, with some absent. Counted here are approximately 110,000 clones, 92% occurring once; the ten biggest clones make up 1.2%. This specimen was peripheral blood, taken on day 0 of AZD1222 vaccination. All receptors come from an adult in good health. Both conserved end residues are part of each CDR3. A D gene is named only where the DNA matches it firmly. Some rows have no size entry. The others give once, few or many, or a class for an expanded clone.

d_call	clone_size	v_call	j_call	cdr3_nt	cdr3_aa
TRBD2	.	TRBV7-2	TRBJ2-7	TGTGCCAGCAGCTTAGAGGGGTGGGGCGGGAGAAAAAGGTCCCACGAGCAGTACTTC	CASSLEGWGGRKRSHEQYF
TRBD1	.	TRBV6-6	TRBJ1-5	TGTGCCAGCAACCCAGGGGGCTCAGGCAATCAGCCCCAGCATTTT	CASNPGGSGNQPQHF
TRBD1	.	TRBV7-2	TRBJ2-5	TGTGCCAGCAGCTCTGACAGGGGCGAACAAGAGACCCAGTACTTC	CASSSDRGEQETQYF
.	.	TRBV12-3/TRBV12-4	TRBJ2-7	TGTGCCAGCAGCACCCCTTACGAGCAGTACTTC	CASSTPYEQYF
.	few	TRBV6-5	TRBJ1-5	TGTGCCAGCAGCCTCGAAAGGAGCAATCAGCCCCAGCATTTT	CASSLERSNQPQHF
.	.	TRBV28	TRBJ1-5	TGTGCCAGCAGAACGGGCAGGGGATCATACAACAATCAGCCCCAGCATTTT	CASRTGRGSYNNQPQHF
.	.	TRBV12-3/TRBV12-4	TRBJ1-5	TGTGCCAGCAGTTTTAGTAAGAATCAGCCCCAGCATTTT	CASSFSKNQPQHF
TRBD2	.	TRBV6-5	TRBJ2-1	TGTGCCAGCAGACAACTAGCGGGAGGGTACAATGAGCAGTTCTTC	CASRQLAGGYNEQFF
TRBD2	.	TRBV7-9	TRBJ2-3	TGTGCCAGCAGCTCCCAGCGGGAGGGCCGCGATACGCAGTATTTT	CASSSQREGRDTQYF
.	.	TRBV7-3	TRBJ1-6	TGTGCCAGCAGCTCCGGACGTCTCTCACCCCTCCACTTT	CASSSGRLSPLHF
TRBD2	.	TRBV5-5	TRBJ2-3	TGTGCCAGCAGCTCCACTAGCGGGGGGGCCGGAGATACGCAGTATTTT	CASSSTSGGAGDTQYF
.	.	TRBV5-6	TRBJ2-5	TGTGCCAGCAGCTTTGGTGGCGCAGAGACCCAGTACTTC	CASSFGGAETQYF
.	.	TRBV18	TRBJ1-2	TGTGCCAGCTCACCCGCCAGGGAGGGCTATGGCTACACCTTC	CASSPAREGYGYTF
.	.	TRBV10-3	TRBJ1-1	TGTGCCATCAAAATAGAGTTAAACACTGAAGCTTTCTTT	CAIKIELNTEAFF
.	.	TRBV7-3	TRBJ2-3	TGTGCCAGCAGCCTAAACCCTAGCACAGATACGCAGTATTTT	CASSLNPSTDTQYF
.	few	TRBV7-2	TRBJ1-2	TGTGCCAGCAGCTTAGGGACCCCTCTGAATGGCTACACCTTC	CASSLGTPLNGYTF
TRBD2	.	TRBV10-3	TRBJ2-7	TGTGCCATAACACAAGGACTAGCGAAAGGCTACGAGCAGTACTTC	CAITQGLAKGYEQYF
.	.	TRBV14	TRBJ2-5	TGTGCCAGCAGCACTTTCAGTGCCCAAGGGACCCAGTACTTC	CASSTFSAQGTQYF
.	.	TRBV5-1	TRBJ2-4	TGCGCCAGCAGCGGGGGGCTAACGGACCTAGCCAAAAACATTCAGTACTTC	CASSGGLTDLAKNIQYF
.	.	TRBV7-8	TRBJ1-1	TGTGCCAGCAGCTCCGGACAGCCGAACACTGAAGCTTTCTTT	CASSSGQPNTEAFF
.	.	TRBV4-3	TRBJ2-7	TGCGCCAGCAGCCAATCAGGGGCCGAGCAGTACTTC	CASSQSGAEQYF
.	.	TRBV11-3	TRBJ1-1	TGTGCCAGCAGCTTAGGGGGACCAGGGAAACTGAACACTGAAGCTTTCTTT	CASSLGGPGKLNTEAFF
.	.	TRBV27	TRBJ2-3	TGTGCCAGCAGTTCCCACCATCTTGGGGCAGATACGCAGTATTTT	CASSSHHLGADTQYF
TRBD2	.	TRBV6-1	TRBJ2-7	TGTGCCAGCAGTGCGGGACTAGATCGGAGCCCATACGAGCAGTACTTC	CASSAGLDRSPYEQYF
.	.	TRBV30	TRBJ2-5	TGTGCCTGGAGCCCCACCATTGGGACCCAGTACTTC	CAWSPTIGTQYF
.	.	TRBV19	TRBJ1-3	TGTGCCAGTAGCGGAGGAGCGAGGGGAAACACCATATATTTT	CASSGGARGNTIYF
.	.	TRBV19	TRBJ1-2	TGTGCCAGTAGTATAGTGGGGACGGCGAGTGAAAGCTTCTTC	CASSIVGTASESFF
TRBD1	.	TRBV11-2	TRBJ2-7	TGTGCCAGCAGCCCGGACAGGGCCTCCTACGAGCAGTACTTC	CASSPDRASYEQYF
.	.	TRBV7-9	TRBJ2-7	TGTGCCAGCAGCTGGAGCGGAAATCCCTACGAGCAGTACTTC	CASSWSGNPYEQYF
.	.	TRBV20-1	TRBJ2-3	TGCAGTGCCGAAAGGGAGGATACGCAGTATTTT	CSAEREDTQYF
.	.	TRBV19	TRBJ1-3	TGTGCCAGTAGTATAACCGGGGGAAACACCATATATTTT	CASSITGGNTIYF
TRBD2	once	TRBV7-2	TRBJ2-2	TGTGCCAGCAGCTCCCTAGCGGGAGGGGCCGGGGAGCTGTTTTTT	CASSSLAGGAGELFF
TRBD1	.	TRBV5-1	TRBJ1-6	TGCGCCAGCAGCTACCTAGGACAGGGGTCCTCACCCCTCCACTTT	CASSYLGQGSSPLHF
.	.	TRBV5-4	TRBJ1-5	TGTGCCAGTCCCCTCCAGGCTTATAGCAATCAGCCCCAGCATTTT	CASPLQAYSNQPQHF
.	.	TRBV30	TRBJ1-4	TGTGCCTGGAGTCCGGGACGCCCGATTAATGAAAAACTGTTTTTT	CAWSPGRPINEKLFF
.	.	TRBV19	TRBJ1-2	TGTGCCAGTAGTAACGGTGCTCCGGATGGCTACACCTTC	CASSNGAPDGYTF
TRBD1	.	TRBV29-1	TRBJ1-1	TGCAGCGCCACGACAGGGGTCACGAACACTGAAGCTTTCTTT	CSATTGVTNTEAFF
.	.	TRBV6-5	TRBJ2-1	TGTGCCAGCAGTTACGGAGAGGGGTTGGTAGAGAATGAGCAGTTCTTC	CASSYGEGLVENEQFF
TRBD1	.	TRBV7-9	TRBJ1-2	TGTGCCAGCAGCTTGGACAGGGGGAGAAATGGCTACACCTTC	CASSLDRGRNGYTF